The sequence of this T cell receptor (beta chain) was determined in a study of molecular identifiers for immune sequencing clone quantification. A single record per CDR3 protein comes from TCRdb applying MiXCR to the PCR reads. The sample includes 300,000 to 400,000 distinct CDR3 sequences, about a quarter of them seen just once. From germline, CDR1 is SGHNT and CDR2 YYREEE (reference sequence). CDR3 length equals 16 residues. Trimming stripped 2 bases from V and 1 base from J, with 13 bases between. This clonotype was observed many times. The source is a human donor in good health. Some libraries in this study had Jurkat cell RNA spiked in. Sequenced: naive CD8+ T cells from blood, with Jurkat cell RNA spiked in. Subset indicated: FACS-sorted CD8+CD4-CCR7+CD45RA+ naive T cells. This chain links TRBV5-4 with TRBJ1-3, with D unresolved. The CDR3 DNA is TGTGCCAGCAGCTTTTGGGGAGCGGGGTCTGGAAACACCATATATTTT. It yields the protein CASSFWGAGSGNTIYF.